Listed here is a single T cell receptor (beta chain). Its specificity is not known. These data are taken from a study of early T cells in non-severe SARS-CoV-2 infection. Study context: Bulk RNA taken from unsorted whole blood was sequenced, leaving chains unpaired.

Germline CDR1 reads SGHVS; CDR2 reads FNYEAQ. This CDR3 region has 16 residues. The trim removed 3 bases at V and 7 bases at J, leaving 8 bases unmatched. Attached unique molecular identifiers marked individual cDNA molecules. TCRdb used MiXCR to reprocess the 5' RACE reads, holding one entry per CDR3 protein. The sample lists approximately 83,000 distinct CDR3 sequences, more than 13% seen once, with 9.5% to 12% in the top ten. General study findings and limits: Comparison of clonotypes with VDJdb favored anti-spike CD8 responses while missing private and CD4 specificities.

V is TRBV7-6 and J is TRBJ2-1; 11 bases are shared with TRBD1. Sequenced sample: whole blood. This TCR was recovered from an adult who was a healthcare worker with PCR-confirmed SARS-CoV-2 infection or an uninfected control (not recorded which). The DNA of the CDR3 is TGTGCCAGCAGCTTTGATAAGGACAGGGGGCGGAATGAGCAGTTCTTC. Encoded protein: CASSFDKDRGRNEQFF.